The 15 T cell receptor beta chains below come from one sample, sequenced in a study of OX40 agonist ivuxolimab in advanced cancers. Some clones are missing from TCRdb's copy, which holds only in-frame ones; the method was immunoSEQ multiplex PCR. The sample shows about 70,000 clones, 92% of them seen only once. Source: CD4+ or CD8+ T cells sorted from blood, taken in a trial of the OX40 agonist ivuxolimab. Receptor source: an adult with an advanced solid tumor such as melanoma, head and neck, liver or kidney cancer.

V and J are TRBV30 and TRBJ2-7; the D is unclear. The germline V gene encodes CDR1 GTSNPN and CDR2 SVGIG (reference sequence). CDR3 length equals 12 residues. The V end lost 5 bases, the J end lost 7 bases, and 15 bases lay between the germline ends. This CDR3 reads CAWLSPPGEQYF. CDR3 nucleotide sequence: TGTGCCTGGCTGAGTCCCCCTGGGGAGCAGTACTTC.

This clone showed up just a few times. The CDR3 DNA sequence: TGTGCCAGCAGTTACTCGATCGGTCAAGCTTTCTTT. Translated, it gives CASSYSIGQAFF. The chain uses TRBV6-6 and TRBJ1-1; D ambiguous. CDR1 is MNHNY, CDR2 SVGAGI, per germline (reference sequence). The CDR3 has 12 amino acids. V lost 0 bases, J lost 9 bases, and 8 bases lay in between.

With regard to this clone: Germline and junction disagree at one end, which may indicate a read error. The chain combines TRBV27 with TRBJ1-1, with D unclear. The CDR3 is made up of 13 amino acids. Germline lookup yields CDR1 MNHEY and CDR2 SMNVEV (reference sequence). This CDR3 reads CAGSLGSNTEAFF. The CDR3 DNA reads TGTGCCGGCAGTTTAGGATCGAACACTGAAGCTTTCTTT.

The V call is TRBV6-6, the J call TRBJ2-7; TRBD1 agrees at 7 bases. The CDR3 is 14 amino acids. Germline V gives CDR1 MNHNY, CDR2 SVGAGI (reference sequence). V was pared by 6 bases and J by 2 bases, with 7 bases of the junction left unmatched. CDR3 bases: TGTGCCAGCAGCTTGACAGGGCATCCCTACGAGCAGTACTTC. Translating gives CASSLTGHPYEQYF.

V is TRBV10-3 and J is TRBJ2-1; 8 bases match TRBD2. CDR3 length equals 13 residues. J gave up 8 bases and V 6 bases, and 6 bases lay outside the gene matches. Germline lookup yields CDR1 ENHRY and CDR2 SYGVKD. CDR3 DNA: TGTGCCATCAGCGGGGGGGCCAGAGATGAGCAGTTCTTC. Its translation: CAISGGARDEQFF.

The chain carries TRBV5-6 and TRBJ1-5, with D unclear. This CDR3 has 13 amino acids. Germline V gene lookup returns CDR1 SGHDT and CDR2 YYEEEE. Trimming stripped 0 bases from V and 5 bases from J, with 6 bases between. CDR3 coding DNA: TGTGCCAGCAGCTTGGGCGGGGATCAGCCCCAGCATTTT. Translation: CASSLGGDQPQHF. Drawing the rest from reference TRBV5-6 and TRBJ1-5, the complete variable domain is DAGVTQSPTHLIKTRGQQVTLRCSPKSGHDTVSWYQQALGQGPQFIFQYYEEEERQRGNFPDRFSGHQFPNYSSELNVNALLLGDSALYLCASSLGGDQPQHFGDGTRLSIL.

V gene TRBV7-8 combines with J gene TRBJ2-7; 8 bases are shared with TRBD1. J gave up 5 bases and V 3 bases, and 6 bases lay outside the gene matches. Germline V gives CDR1 SGHVS, CDR2 FQNEAQ. This CDR3 has 14 amino acids. CDR3 region: CASSFGQGHHEQYF. CDR3 in DNA: TGTGCCAGCAGCTTCGGACAGGGTCACCACGAGCAGTACTTC. The full variable domain, in which reference TRBV7-8 and TRBJ2-7 provide the parts outside the CDR3, is GAGVSQSPRYKVAKRGQDVALRCDPISGHVSLFWYQQALGQGPEFLTYFQNEAQLDKSGLPSDRFFAERPEGSVSTLKIQRTQQEDSAVYLCASSFGQGHHEQYFGPGTRLTVT.

This chain uses TRBV4-1 with TRBJ2-7; D is unclear. Trimming left V 0 bases short and J 0 bases short, with 9 bases between. The length of the CDR3 is 15 residues. Germline V gene data show CDR1 as MGHRA and CDR2 as YSYEKL. The CDR3 sequence: CASSQDWGGSYEQYF. Written as DNA, the CDR3 is TGCGCCAGCAGCCAAGACTGGGGTGGCTCCTACGAGCAGTACTTC.

By sample share, this clone is medium-sized. The V gene is TRBV11-2, the J gene TRBJ2-3; perhaps TRBD2 as D (6 bases). The CDR3 runs to 17 residues. The V gene lost 0 bases and the J gene lost 0 bases, with 13 bases spanning the gap. Germline V gene data show CDR1 as SGHAT and CDR2 as FQNNGV. CDR3 sequence: CASSLEPRGSSTDTQYF. The CDR3 coding sequence is TGTGCCAGCAGCTTAGAGCCACGGGGGTCTAGCACAGATACGCAGTATTTT.

The chain recombines TRBV4-1 with TRBJ2-7, with D perhaps TRBD1 (6 bases). Trimming removed 1 base from V and 4 bases from J, with 11 bases in between. Looked up from germline, CDR1 is MGHRA and CDR2 is YSYEKL. This CDR3 comprises 14 residues. The DNA of the CDR3 is TGCGCCAGCAGCCAAGTTGGACAGCTATACGAGCAGTACTTC. It yields the protein CASSQVGQLYEQYF.

The CDR3 here is CASSLGGAGANVLTF. Here the CDR3 DNA reads TGTGCCAGCAGCTTAGGAGGGGCTGGGGCCAACGTCCTGACTTTC. V is TRBV13 and J is TRBJ2-6; perhaps TRBD1 as D (5 bases). The germline V gene has CDR1 PRHDT and CDR2 FYEKMQ (reference sequence). This CDR3 has 15 residues. V lost 0 bases and J lost 2, with 5 bases in between.

The chain links TRBV6-5 to TRBJ2-7, with 7 bases identical to TRBD2. CDR1 and CDR2 (germline): MNHEY, SVGAGI. The junction had 7 bases not matched to a gene; V was cut back by 5 bases and J by 6 bases. The CDR3 runs to 13 residues. The CDR3 nucleotides are TGTGCCAGCAGTCTGGGGGAGGGTCCCGAGCAGTACTTC. It is translated as CASSLGEGPEQYF.

The V and J genes are TRBV7-9 and TRBJ2-3; perhaps TRBD2 as D (5 bases). Germline V gives CDR1 SEHNR, CDR2 FQNEAQ (reference sequence). V lost 1 base and J 11 bases, leaving 10 bases between the germline ends. The CDR3 has 12 residues. The CDR3 nucleotides read TGTGCCAGCAGCTTAGGAAACGGGGAGCAGTATTTT. Residues: CASSLGNGEQYF. The full variable domain, its missing parts supplied by reference TRBV7-9 and TRBJ2-3, is DTGVSQNPRHKITKRGQNVTFRCDPISEHNRLYWYRQTLGQGPEFLTYFQNEAQLEKSRLLSDRFSAERPKGSFSTLEIQRTEQGDSAMYLCASSLGNGEQYFGPGTRLTVL.

This clone was seen a few times. The rearrangement uses TRBV11-1 and TRBJ2-1; TRBD2 aligns across 8 bases. The CDR3 is 14 residues long. Per the germline V gene, CDR1 is SGHAT and CDR2 is FQDESV (reference sequence). The ends lost 4 bases at V and 6 bases at J; junction bases unmatched: 5. CDR3 loop: CASSSGLGSNEQFF. The CDR3 coding sequence is TGTGCCAGCAGCTCGGGACTAGGGAGCAATGAGCAGTTCTTC.

This clone was counted a single time. The J gene is TRBJ2-7, the V gene TRBV5-1; D may be TRBD1 (5 bases). With 2 bases removed from V and 4 bases from J, the gap between germline ends came to 13 bases. Germline V gives CDR1 SGHRS, CDR2 YFSETQ. This CDR3 is 14 amino acids long. Here the CDR3 DNA reads TGCGCCAGCAGCTTCGAGACAGCGTTTTACGAGCAGTACTTC. Amino acids: CASSFETAFYEQYF.